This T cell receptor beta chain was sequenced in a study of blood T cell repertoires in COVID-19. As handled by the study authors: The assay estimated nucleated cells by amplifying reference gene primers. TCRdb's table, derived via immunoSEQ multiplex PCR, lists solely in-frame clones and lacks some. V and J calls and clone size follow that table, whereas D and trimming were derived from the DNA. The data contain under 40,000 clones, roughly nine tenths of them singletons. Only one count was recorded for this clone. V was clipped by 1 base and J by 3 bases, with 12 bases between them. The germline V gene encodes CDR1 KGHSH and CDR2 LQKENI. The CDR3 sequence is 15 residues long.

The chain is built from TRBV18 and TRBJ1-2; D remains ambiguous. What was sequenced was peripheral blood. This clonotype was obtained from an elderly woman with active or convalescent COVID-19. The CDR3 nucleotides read TGTGCCAGCTCACCACTTGACACCCGAGACTATGGCTACACCTTC. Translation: CASSPLDTRDYGYTF.